Shown below are 10 T cell receptor beta chains from a single sample sequenced in a study of control samples from healthy donors and cancer patients. The method was immunoSEQ multiplex PCR; TCRdb's version includes in-frame clones alone and lacks a portion of them. The top ten clones hold around 1% of a sample with about 95,000 clones, approximately 91% of them seen once. Material for sequencing was blood. The receptors come from a woman aged 25 to 39 in good health.

A remark on this clone: Other DNA sequences in this specimen translate into the identical CDR3. This chain links TRBV19 with TRBJ2-6; 10 nucleotides agree with TRBD1. This CDR3 has 17 amino acids. J gave up 2 bases and V 9 bases, and 10 bases lay outside the gene matches. Per the germline V gene, CDR1 is LNHDA and CDR2 is SQIVND (reference sequence). CDR3 protein: CASRGGTGEAGANVLTF. CDR3 nucleotides: TGTGCCAGCCGGGGGGGGACAGGGGAGGCTGGGGCCAACGTCCTGACTTTC.

The genes are TRBV30 and TRBJ2-7; D unresolved. Deletions cut 4 bases from V and 9 bases from J, with 19 bases between. The CDR3 length is 13 residues. Germline V gene lookup returns CDR1 GTSNPN and CDR2 SVGIG (reference sequence). CDR3 coding DNA: TGTGCCTGGACCTATCCGCCAGCTACCGGGCAGTACTTC. It specifies CAWTYPPATGQYF.

The chain recombines TRBV29-1 with TRBJ1-2, with TRBD1 identical over 7 bases. Germline V gene lookup returns CDR1 SQVTM and CDR2 ANQGSEA. The V segment lost 2 bases and the J segment 0 bases; nucleotides outside the gene matches: 9. The CDR3 sequence is 16 residues long. Here the CDR3 DNA reads TGCAGCGTTGAAAAAGATGGGACAGTAACTAACTATGGCTACACCTTC. This sequence encodes CSVEKDGTVTNYGYTF.

This chain uses TRBV12-5 with TRBJ2-7; D is ambiguous. Germline-derived CDR1 and CDR2 are LGHNT and FRNRAP. V was cut by 6 bases and J by 0 bases, with 3 bases left in between. There are 11 residues in the CDR3. The CDR3 coding sequence is TGTGCTAGTGGGCGCTCCTACGAGCAGTACTTC. Protein: CASGRSYEQYF. Looking up the rest from reference TRBV12-5 and TRBJ2-7 gives the full variable domain: DARVTQTPRHKVTEMGQEVTMRCQPILGHNTVFWYRQTMMQGLELLAYFRNRAPLDDSGMPKDRFSAEMPDATLATLKIQPSEPRDSAVYFCASGRSYEQYFGPGTRLTVT.

This chain joins TRBV29-1 and TRBJ1-1; no clear D. Trimming removed 6 bases from V and 4 bases from J, with 18 bases in between. Germline CDR1 is SQVTM and CDR2 is ANQGSEA. The CDR3 has 14 residues. This CDR3 reads CSVAFGLGSTEAFF. CDR3 nucleotides: TGCAGCGTGGCCTTCGGCCTCGGGAGCACTGAAGCTTTCTTT.

The chain combines TRBV5-1 with TRBJ2-3; the D call may be TRBD1 or TRBD2 (5 bases each). The CDR3 has 15 amino acids. The V gene's germline CDR1 is SGHRS and CDR2 YFSETQ. The V and J ends lost 7 bases and 0 bases respectively, with 15 bases between them. The DNA of the CDR3 is TGCGCCAGCGTTAATAGGGACGGAAGCACAGATACGCAGTATTTT. As protein: CASVNRDGSTDTQYF.

The V and J genes are TRBV24-1 and TRBJ1-2, with 7 bases lining up with TRBD1. The CDR3 totals 14 residues. The V gene's germline CDR1 is KGHDR and CDR2 SFDVKD. The junction had 5 bases not matched to a gene; V was cut back by 3 bases and J by 5 bases. CDR3 nucleotide sequence: TGTGCCACCAGTGATGGGGGACAGACATATGGCTACACCTTC. Its protein product is CATSDGGQTYGYTF.

There are a few counts of this clone. The rearrangement links TRBV7-9 to TRBJ2-3; TRBD2 matches at 8 bases. This CDR3 spans 17 amino acids. V lost 5 bases, J lost 0 bases, and 10 bases stayed unmatched. Germline lookup yields CDR1 SEHNR and CDR2 FQNEAQ (reference sequence). CDR3 region: CASSHGRAGDSTDTQYF. The CDR3 DNA sequence: TGTGCCAGCAGCCACGGGAGGGCAGGGGATAGCACAGATACGCAGTATTTT.

The rearrangement joins TRBV11-2 to TRBJ2-1; D call uncertain. Germline V gene data show CDR1 as SGHAT and CDR2 as FQNNGV. CDR3 length: 17 residues. Trimming cost V 3 bases and J 4 bases, with 19 bases left between them. In DNA, the CDR3 is TGTGCCAGCAGCTTCCAAACGGTGTCCAGAGAATACAATGAGCAGTTCTTC. Its protein is CASSFQTVSREYNEQFF. The full variable domain, in which reference TRBV11-2 and TRBJ2-1 provide the parts outside the CDR3, is EAGVAQSPRYKIIEKRQSVAFWCNPISGHATLYWYQQILGQGPKLLIQFQNNGVVDDSQLPKDRFSAERLKGVDSTLKIQPAKLEDSAVYLCASSFQTVSREYNEQFFGPGTRLTVL.

This sequence joins TRBV2 and TRBJ2-1; D not resolved. The CDR3 spans 13 residues. CDR1 is SNHLY, CDR2 FYNNEI, per germline. V shed 8 bases and J shed 0 bases, with 8 bases lying between them. CDR3 region: CASLESSYNEQFF. CDR3 bases: TGTGCCAGCCTCGAGAGCTCCTACAATGAGCAGTTCTTC.